This T cell receptor beta chain was profiled in a study of Ad26.COV2.S vaccination and SARS-CoV-2 variants. Study-wide background: Participants got Ad26.COV2.S intramuscularly, once or twice 56 days apart.

Measured with immunoSEQ multiplex PCR; TCRdb has only the in-frame clones, and not every one. Here the sample spans more than 350,000 clones, approximately 90% being singletons. Stated treatment: over 15 received Ad26.COV2.S at low or high dose, single or two shots; several received placebo; per-sample allocation not given. Specimen acquisition occurred on day 63 following the initial vaccine or placebo injection. The CDR3 contains 15 residues. Germline assignment: CDR1 MNHEY and CDR2 SMNVEV (reference sequence). With 6 bases clipped from V and 4 bases from J, the junction kept 9 bases outside the gene matches.

The source was peripheral blood, collected in a trial of Ad26.COV2.S vaccine versus placebo. The rearrangement uses TRBV27 and TRBJ2-5; 9 bases fit TRBD2. The source is a person aged 18-65 years who received the Ad26.COV2.S COVID-19 vaccine or a placebo. CDR3 sequence reads: CASSQTSGGGETQYF. The CDR3 bases are TGTGCCAGCAGCCAGACTAGCGGAGGGGGAGAGACCCAGTACTTC.